The 3 T cell receptor beta chains in this list originate from one sample, sequenced in a study of cytomegalovirus exposure and HLA in healthy donors. Primers: 60 Vbeta forward and 13 Jbeta reverse. Sequenced by immunoSEQ multiplex PCR; TCRdb stores in-frame clones only, minus some. This table holds 120,000 to 150,000 clones, 73% found once. Sequenced: PBMCs. These receptors were taken from a woman aged 18-29 years in good health and CMV-seronegative.

The J gene is TRBJ2-5, the V gene TRBV4-2; no clear D gene. This CDR3 has 15 amino acids. Deletions cut 3 bases from V and 2 bases from J, with 13 bases between. The germline gives CDR1 LGHNA, CDR2 YNFKEQ. This CDR3 is CASSQLTPLQETQYF. The CDR3, as DNA: TGTGCCAGCAGCCAGCTAACTCCCTTACAAGAGACCCAGTACTTC.

The chain employs TRBV27 and TRBJ2-7; 7 bases map to TRBD1. V shed 2 bases and J 3 bases; nucleotides not matched to a gene: 1. The length of the CDR3 is 13 residues. The V gene's germline CDR1 is MNHEY and CDR2 SMNVEV (reference sequence). Here the CDR3 DNA reads TGTGCCAGCAGTTTACAGGGGGACTACGAGCAGTACTTC. Translated: CASSLQGDYEQYF.

V is TRBV7-9 and J is TRBJ1-2; TRBD1 aligns across 11 bases. CDR1 is SEHNR and CDR2 is FQNEAQ in the germline V gene (reference sequence). The V segment lost 7 bases and the J segment 8 bases; nucleotides outside the gene matches: 12. There are 15 residues in the CDR3. The chain's CDR3 is CASTLRGQGARGYTF. CDR3 in DNA: TGTGCCAGCACCTTGAGAGGACAGGGGGCAAGAGGCTACACCTTC.